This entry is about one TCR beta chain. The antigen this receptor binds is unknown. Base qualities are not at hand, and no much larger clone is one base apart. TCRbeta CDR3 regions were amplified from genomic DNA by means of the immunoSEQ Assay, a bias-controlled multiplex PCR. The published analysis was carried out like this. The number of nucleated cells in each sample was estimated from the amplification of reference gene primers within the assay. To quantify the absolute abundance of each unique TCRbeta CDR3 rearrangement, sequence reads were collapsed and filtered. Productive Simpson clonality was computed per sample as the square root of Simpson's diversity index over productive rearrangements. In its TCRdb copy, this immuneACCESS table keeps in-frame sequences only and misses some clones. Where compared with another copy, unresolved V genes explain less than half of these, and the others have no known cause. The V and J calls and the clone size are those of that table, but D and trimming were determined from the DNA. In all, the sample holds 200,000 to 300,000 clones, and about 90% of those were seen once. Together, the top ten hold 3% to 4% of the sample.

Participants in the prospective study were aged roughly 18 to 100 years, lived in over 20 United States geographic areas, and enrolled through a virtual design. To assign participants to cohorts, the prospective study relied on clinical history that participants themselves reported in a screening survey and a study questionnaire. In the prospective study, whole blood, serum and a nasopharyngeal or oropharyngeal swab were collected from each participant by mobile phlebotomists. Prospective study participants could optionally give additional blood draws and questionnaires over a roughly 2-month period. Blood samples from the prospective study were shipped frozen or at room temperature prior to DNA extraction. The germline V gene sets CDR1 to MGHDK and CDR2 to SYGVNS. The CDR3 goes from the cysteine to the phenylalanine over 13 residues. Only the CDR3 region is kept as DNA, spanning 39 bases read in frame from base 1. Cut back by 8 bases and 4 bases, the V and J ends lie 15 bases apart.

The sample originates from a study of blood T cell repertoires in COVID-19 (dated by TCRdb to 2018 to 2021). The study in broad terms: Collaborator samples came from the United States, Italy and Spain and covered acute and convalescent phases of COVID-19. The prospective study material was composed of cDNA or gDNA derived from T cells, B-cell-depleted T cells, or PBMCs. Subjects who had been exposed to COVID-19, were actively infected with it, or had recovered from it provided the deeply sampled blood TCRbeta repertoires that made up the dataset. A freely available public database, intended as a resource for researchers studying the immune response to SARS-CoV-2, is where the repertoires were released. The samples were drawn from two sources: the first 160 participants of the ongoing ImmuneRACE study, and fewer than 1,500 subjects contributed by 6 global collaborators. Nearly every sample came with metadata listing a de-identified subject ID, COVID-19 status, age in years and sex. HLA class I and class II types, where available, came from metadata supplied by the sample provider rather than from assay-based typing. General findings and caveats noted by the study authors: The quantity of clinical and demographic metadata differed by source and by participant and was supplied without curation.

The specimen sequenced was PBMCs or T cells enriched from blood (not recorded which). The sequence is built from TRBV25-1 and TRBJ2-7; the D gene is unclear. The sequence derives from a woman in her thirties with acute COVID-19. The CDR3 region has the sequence CASGPPVAYEQYF. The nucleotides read TGTGCCAGCGGCCCCCCAGTAGCTTACGAGCAGTACTTC.